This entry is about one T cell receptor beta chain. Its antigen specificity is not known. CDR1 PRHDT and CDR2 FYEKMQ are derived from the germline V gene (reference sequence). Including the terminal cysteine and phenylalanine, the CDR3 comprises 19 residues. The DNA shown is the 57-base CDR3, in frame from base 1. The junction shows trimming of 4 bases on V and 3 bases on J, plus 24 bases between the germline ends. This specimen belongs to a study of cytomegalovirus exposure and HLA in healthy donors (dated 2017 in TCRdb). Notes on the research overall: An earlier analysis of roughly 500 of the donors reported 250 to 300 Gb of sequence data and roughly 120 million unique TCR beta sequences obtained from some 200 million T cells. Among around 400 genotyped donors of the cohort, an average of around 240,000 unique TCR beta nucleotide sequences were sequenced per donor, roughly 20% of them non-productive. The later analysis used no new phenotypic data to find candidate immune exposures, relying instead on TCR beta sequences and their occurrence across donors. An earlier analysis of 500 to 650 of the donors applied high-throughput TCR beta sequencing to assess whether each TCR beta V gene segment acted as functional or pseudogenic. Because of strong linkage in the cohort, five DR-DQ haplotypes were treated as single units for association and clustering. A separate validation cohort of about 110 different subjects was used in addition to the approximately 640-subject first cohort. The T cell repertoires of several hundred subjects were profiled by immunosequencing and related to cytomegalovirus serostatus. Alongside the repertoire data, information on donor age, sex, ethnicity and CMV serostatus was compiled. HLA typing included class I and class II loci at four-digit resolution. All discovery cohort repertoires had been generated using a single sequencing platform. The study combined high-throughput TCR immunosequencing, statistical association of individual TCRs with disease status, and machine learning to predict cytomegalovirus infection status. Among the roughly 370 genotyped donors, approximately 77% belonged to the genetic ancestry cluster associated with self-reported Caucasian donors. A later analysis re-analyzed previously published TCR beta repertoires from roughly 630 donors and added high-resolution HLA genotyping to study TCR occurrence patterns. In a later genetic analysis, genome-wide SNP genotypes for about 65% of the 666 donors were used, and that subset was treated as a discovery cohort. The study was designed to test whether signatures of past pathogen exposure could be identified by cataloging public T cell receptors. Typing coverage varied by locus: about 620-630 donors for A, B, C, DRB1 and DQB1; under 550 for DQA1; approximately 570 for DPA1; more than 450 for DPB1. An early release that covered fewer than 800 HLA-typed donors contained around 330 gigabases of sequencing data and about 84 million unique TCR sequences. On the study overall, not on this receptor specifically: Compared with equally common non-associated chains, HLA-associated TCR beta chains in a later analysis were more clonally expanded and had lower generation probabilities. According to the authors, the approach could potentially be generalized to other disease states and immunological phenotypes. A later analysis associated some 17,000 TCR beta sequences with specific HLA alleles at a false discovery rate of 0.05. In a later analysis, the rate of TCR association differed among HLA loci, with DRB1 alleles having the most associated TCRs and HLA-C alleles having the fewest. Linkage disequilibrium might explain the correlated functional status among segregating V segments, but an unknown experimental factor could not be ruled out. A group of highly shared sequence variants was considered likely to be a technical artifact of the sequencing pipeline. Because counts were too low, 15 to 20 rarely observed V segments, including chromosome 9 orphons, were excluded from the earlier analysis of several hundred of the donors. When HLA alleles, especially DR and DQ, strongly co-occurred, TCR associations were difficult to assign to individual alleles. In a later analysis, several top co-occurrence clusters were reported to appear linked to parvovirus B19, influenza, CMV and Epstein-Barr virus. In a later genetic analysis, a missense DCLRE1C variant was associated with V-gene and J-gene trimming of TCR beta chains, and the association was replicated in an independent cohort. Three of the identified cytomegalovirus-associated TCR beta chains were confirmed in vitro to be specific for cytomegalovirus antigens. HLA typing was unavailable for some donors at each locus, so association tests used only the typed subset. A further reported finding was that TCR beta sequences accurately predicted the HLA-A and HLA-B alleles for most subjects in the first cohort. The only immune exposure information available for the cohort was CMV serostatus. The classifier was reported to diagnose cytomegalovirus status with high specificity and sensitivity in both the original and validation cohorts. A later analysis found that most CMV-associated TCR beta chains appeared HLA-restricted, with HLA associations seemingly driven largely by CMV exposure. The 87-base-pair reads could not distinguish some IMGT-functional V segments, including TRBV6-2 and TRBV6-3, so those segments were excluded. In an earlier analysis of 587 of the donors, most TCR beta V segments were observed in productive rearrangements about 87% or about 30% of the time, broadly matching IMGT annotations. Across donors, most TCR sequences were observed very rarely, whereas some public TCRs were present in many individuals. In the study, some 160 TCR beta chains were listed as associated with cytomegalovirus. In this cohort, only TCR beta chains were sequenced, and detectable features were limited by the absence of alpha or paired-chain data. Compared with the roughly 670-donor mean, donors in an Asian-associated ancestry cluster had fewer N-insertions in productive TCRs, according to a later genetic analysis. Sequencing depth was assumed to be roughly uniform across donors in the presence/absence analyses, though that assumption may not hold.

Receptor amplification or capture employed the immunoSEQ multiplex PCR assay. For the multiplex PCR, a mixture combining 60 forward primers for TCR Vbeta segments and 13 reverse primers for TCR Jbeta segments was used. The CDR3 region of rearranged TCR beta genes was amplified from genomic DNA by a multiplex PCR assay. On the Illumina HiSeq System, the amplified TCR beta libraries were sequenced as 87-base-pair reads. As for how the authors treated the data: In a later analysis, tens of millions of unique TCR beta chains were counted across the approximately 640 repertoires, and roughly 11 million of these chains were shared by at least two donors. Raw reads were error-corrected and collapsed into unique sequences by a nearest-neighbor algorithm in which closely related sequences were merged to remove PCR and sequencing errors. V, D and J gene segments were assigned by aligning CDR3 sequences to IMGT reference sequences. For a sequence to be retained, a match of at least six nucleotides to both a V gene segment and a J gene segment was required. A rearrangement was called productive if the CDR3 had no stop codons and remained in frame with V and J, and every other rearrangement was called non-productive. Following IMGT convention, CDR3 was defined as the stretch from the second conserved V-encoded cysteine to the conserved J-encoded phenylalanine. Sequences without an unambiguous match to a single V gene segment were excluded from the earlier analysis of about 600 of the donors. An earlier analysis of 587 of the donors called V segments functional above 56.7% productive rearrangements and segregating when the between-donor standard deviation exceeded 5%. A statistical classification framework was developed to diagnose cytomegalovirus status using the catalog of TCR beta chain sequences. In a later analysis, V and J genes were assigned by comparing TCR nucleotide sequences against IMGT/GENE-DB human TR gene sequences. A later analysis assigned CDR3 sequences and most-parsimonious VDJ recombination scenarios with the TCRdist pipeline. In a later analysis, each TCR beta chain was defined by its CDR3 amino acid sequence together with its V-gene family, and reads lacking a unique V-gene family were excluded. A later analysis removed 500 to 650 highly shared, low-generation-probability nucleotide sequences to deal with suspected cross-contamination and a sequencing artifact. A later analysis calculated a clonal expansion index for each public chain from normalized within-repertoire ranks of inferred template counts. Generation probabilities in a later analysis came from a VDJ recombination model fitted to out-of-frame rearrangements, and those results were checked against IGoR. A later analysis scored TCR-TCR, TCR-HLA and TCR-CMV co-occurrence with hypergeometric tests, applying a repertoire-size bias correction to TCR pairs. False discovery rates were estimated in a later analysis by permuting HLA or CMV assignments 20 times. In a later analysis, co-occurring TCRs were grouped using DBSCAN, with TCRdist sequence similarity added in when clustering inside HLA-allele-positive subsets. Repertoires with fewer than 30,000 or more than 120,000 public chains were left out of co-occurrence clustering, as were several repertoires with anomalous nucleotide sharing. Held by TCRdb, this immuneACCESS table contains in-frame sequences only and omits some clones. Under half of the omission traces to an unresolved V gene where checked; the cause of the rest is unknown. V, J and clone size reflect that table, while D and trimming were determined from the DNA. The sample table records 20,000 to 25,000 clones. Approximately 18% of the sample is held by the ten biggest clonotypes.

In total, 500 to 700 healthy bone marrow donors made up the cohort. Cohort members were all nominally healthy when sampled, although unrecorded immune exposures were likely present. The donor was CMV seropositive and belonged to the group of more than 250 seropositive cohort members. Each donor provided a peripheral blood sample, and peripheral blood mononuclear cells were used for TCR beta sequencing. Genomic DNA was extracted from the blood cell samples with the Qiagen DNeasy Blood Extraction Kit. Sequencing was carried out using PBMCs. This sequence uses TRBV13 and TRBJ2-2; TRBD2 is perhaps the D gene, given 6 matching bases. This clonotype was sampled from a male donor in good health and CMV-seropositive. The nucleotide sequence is TGTGCCAGCAGCTCGGAACGCGGGGACGGTCTACTTTACACCGGGGAGCTGTTTTTT. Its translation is CASSSERGDGLLYTGELFF.